This passage covers 26 T cell receptor beta chains from one sample sequenced in a study of shared clonotypes between healthy human individuals (dated by TCRdb to about 2020). Library preparation employed the immunoSEQ multiplex PCR assay. Sourced from immuneACCESS, this table was stored by TCRdb with only in-frame sequences that have V and J called. A share of the clones is absent; for the studies checked, an unresolved V gene accounts for under half, and the remainder has no known explanation. In this sample the table shows a few hundred thousand clones, less than 75% of which occur a single time. 8.5% to 12% of the sample is in the top ten clones. Source material: memory CD4+ T cells sorted from blood. The label giving this sample's cell subset or site can be read as: CD45RA-negative fraction. These receptors all stem from a man aged 30-40 years in good health.

The chain combines TRBV25-1 with TRBJ2-5, with a possible D match to TRBD1 (6 bases). Germline CDR1 reads MGHDK; CDR2 reads SYGVNS. The CDR3 contains 15 residues. Trimming left V 4 bases short and J 1 base short, with 13 bases between. CDR3 DNA: TGTGCCAGCAGTGCCCCAGGGGCGGCCCAAGAGACCCAGTACTTC. As protein: CASSAPGAAQETQYF.

This clone has just a few counts. The chain uses TRBV6-5 and TRBJ2-5; possibly TRBD1 for D (6 bases). CDR3 length equals 14 residues. V lost 3 bases to trimming and J lost 2 bases, with 10 bases between them. CDR1 is MNHEY, CDR2 SVGAGI, per germline. The DNA of the CDR3 is TGTGCCAGCAGTTATCAGGGGTATCAAGAGACCCAGTACTTC. Its protein is CASSYQGYQETQYF.

The chain joins TRBV13 to TRBJ2-6, with D possibly being TRBD2 (6 bases). Trimming shortened V by 3 bases and J by 1 base, and 13 bases separated the two germline ends. The CDR3 runs 17 residues. CDR1 and CDR2 (germline): PRHDT, FYEKMQ (reference sequence). This chain's CDR3 is CASSFEVGGSGANVLTF. CDR3 nucleotide sequence: TGTGCCAGCAGCTTTGAGGTCGGGGGTTCTGGGGCCAACGTCCTGACTTTC.

There are a few counts of this clone. CDR3: CASSEGPPGASDRSTQYF. The CDR3 DNA reads as TGTGCCAGCAGTGAAGGTCCCCCAGGGGCTAGCGACCGCTCTACGCAGTATTTT. The chain uses TRBV6-1 and TRBJ2-3, with D possibly called TRBD1 or TRBD2 (6 bases each). V shed 1 base and J shed 8 bases, with 25 bases lying between them. Per the germline V gene, CDR1 is MNHNS and CDR2 is SASEGT. CDR3 length equals 18 residues.

This chain joins TRBV9 and TRBJ1-1; TRBD1 is a possible D gene (5 bases). The CDR3 is made up of 14 amino acids. Trimming took 3 bases from V and 7 from J, leaving 16 bases between them. Germline lookup yields CDR1 SGDLS and CDR2 YYNGEE. This CDR3 reads CASSAGAGTLEAFF. The DNA of the CDR3 is TGTGCCAGCAGCGCCGGGGCAGGAACCCTTGAAGCTTTCTTT.

This rearrangement joins TRBV19 to TRBJ1-4, with 8 bases lining up with TRBD1. CDR3 length equals 15 residues. The V and J ends lost 5 bases and 8 bases, in that order; junction bases with no gene match: 10. Germline CDR1 and CDR2: LNHDA and SQIVND (reference sequence). CDR3 protein: CASSFYRGRGEKLFF. The CDR3 nucleotides read TGTGCCAGTAGTTTTTACAGGGGGAGAGGGGAAAAACTGTTTTTT.

Remarks on this clone: The sample carries other DNA sequences with the same CDR3. V gene TRBV2 combines with J gene TRBJ2-5; D is undetermined. The CDR3 contains 12 residues. In germline, CDR1 is SNHLY, CDR2 FYNNEI. V dropped 4 bases and J dropped 2 bases, with 5 bases sitting between them. CDR3 in amino acids: CASSALQETQYF. CDR3 sequence (DNA): TGTGCCAGCAGTGCGCTTCAAGAGACCCAGTACTTC.

The V call is TRBV10-3, the J call TRBJ2-1; D may be TRBD2 (6 bases). The length of the CDR3 is 15 residues. Germline V CDR1 and CDR2: ENHRY, SYGVKD. Trimming shortened V by 9 bases and J by 0 bases, and 15 bases separated the two germline ends. CDR3 protein: CAIESGPSSYNEQFF. CDR3 nucleotide sequence: TGTGCCATAGAGAGCGGGCCGAGCTCCTACAATGAGCAGTTCTTC.

J is TRBJ1-2 and V is TRBV29-1; D unclear. The ends were cut back, 4 bases at V and 6 bases at J, with 6 bases in the middle. CDR3 length equals 10 residues. Germline-derived CDR1 and CDR2 are SQVTM and ANQGSEA. Here the CDR3 reads CSVVQDGYTF. The CDR3 DNA follows: TGCAGCGTTGTCCAAGATGGCTACACCTTC.

J is TRBJ2-3 and V is TRBV27; the match to TRBD2 covers 10 bases. The CDR3 covers 14 residues. Germline CDR1 reads MNHEY; CDR2 reads SMNVEV (reference sequence). The J segment lost 2 bases and the V segment lost 10 bases, leaving 6 bases of the junction unmatched. In nucleotides, the CDR3 is TGTGCCACAAACAGCGGGAGGGTCACAGATACGCAGTATTTT. Translating gives CATNSGRVTDTQYF.

The chain joins TRBV6-5 to TRBJ1-1, with D tentatively TRBD1 (5 bases). Trimming pared 8 bases from V and 4 bases from J, leaving 11 bases between. Germline values: CDR1 MNHEY, CDR2 SVGAGI. This CDR3 comprises 12 residues. The CDR3 region is CASGGGSTEAFF. CDR3 DNA: TGTGCCAGCGGCGGGGGGAGCACTGAAGCTTTCTTT.

The CDR3 is CASSQASLTSGANVLTF. The CDR3 coding sequence is TGCGCCAGCAGCCAAGCTAGCCTGACCTCTGGGGCCAACGTCCTGACTTTC. The chain recombines TRBV4-1 with TRBJ2-6; D might be TRBD2 (5 bases). CDR3 length equals 17 residues. The V gene's germline CDR1 is MGHRA and CDR2 YSYEKL. The V end was cut by 1 base, the J end by 0 bases, with 10 bases between.

The rearrangement joins TRBV2 to TRBJ2-7; 8 positions match TRBD1. The CDR3 sequence is 14 residues long. After removal of 7 bases from V and 3 bases from J, the junction contained 8 bases not matched to a gene. CDR1 is SNHLY and CDR2 is FYNNEI in the germline V gene. The CDR3 bases are TGTGCCAGCACCCGAATCGGACAGGGCTACGAGCAGTACTTC. Translated, it gives CASTRIGQGYEQYF.

This rearrangement joins TRBV30 to TRBJ2-7; D may be TRBD1 (5 bases). The CDR3 runs 12 residues. Germline V gives CDR1 GTSNPN, CDR2 SVGIG (reference sequence). Trimming stripped 3 bases from V and 5 bases from J, with 11 bases between. CDR3 amino acids: CAWSLGQHEQYF. CDR3 sequence (DNA): TGTGCCTGGAGCCTGGGGCAGCACGAGCAGTACTTC.

The V and J genes are TRBV19 and TRBJ2-3; the D gene is possibly TRBD2 (6 bases). Germline-derived CDR1 and CDR2 are LNHDA and SQIVND (reference sequence). Between the trimmed V and J ends, which lost 4 bases and 6 bases, there was a span of 17 bases. CDR3 length equals 15 residues. The CDR3 region is CASSREGLNIDTQYF. The DNA for the CDR3 is TGTGCCAGTAGTAGAGAGGGACTGAACATTGATACGCAGTATTTT.

The chain joins TRBV6-1 to TRBJ2-7; 7 bases fit TRBD1. V dropped 10 bases and J dropped 3; count of bases not matched to a gene: 9. The germline gives CDR1 MNHNS, CDR2 SASEGT. CDR3 size: 13 residues. CDR3 region: CATGRQGNYEQYF. The CDR3 coding sequence is TGTGCCACCGGCCGACAGGGCAACTACGAGCAGTACTTC.

The chain links TRBV5-1 to TRBJ2-3; 9 bases are a match to TRBD2. After removal of 7 bases from V and 3 bases from J, the junction contained 15 bases not matched to a gene. CDR1 is SGHRS, CDR2 YFSETQ, per germline. The CDR3 consists of 17 residues. CDR3 in amino acids: CASSPGVLAGLTDTQYF. The DNA for the CDR3 is TGCGCCAGCTCCCCCGGCGTGCTAGCGGGGCTAACAGATACGCAGTATTTT.

The chain combines TRBV28 with TRBJ2-7, with TRBD2 matching over 13 bases. Germline lookup yields CDR1 MDHEN and CDR2 SYDVKM. J lost 3 bases, V lost 6 bases, and 8 bases had no gene match. This CDR3 contains 16 residues. The CDR3 DNA reads TGTGCCAGCAGGAGGACTAGCGGGAGAGTTGTCTACGAGCAGTACTTC. Translating it yields CASRRTSGRVVYEQYF.

This clone has a single count. The V call is TRBV2, the J call TRBJ2-7; D not resolved. V was cut by 3 bases and J by 4 bases, with 4 bases left in between. This CDR3 spans 11 amino acids. Germline lookup yields CDR1 SNHLY and CDR2 FYNNEI. CDR3 nucleotide sequence: TGTGCCAGCAGTGATGGTTACGAGCAGTACTTC. It encodes CASSDGYEQYF.

This clone has a single count. This rearrangement joins TRBV19 to TRBJ2-5; D assignment may be TRBD1 or TRBD2 (5 bases each). Deletions cut 7 bases from V and 2 bases from J, with 11 bases between. The germline CDR1 and CDR2 sequences are LNHDA and SQIVND (reference sequence). The CDR3 extends over 13 amino acids. This CDR3 reads CASKGTEQETQYF. The DNA for the CDR3 is TGTGCCAGTAAGGGGACGGAACAAGAGACCCAGTACTTC.

J is TRBJ2-3 and V is TRBV6-4; TRBD2 matches 10 bases. Germline-derived CDR1 and CDR2 are MRHNA and SNTAGT. The length of the CDR3 is 14 residues. The ends lost 5 bases at V and 2 bases at J; junction bases unmatched: 1. The CDR3 reads CASSSGRATDTQYF. For the CDR3, the DNA is TGTGCCAGCAGTAGCGGGAGGGCCACAGATACGCAGTATTTT.

The chain combines TRBV2 with TRBJ1-5; D is ambiguous. This CDR3 has 15 residues. Germline CDR1 and CDR2: SNHLY and FYNNEI. V gave up 6 bases and J gave up 7 bases, with 19 bases separating them. The CDR3, as DNA: TGTGCCAGCAGCGCCGTCCGGGAAACCGGGCAGCCCCAGCATTTT. Protein: CASSAVRETGQPQHF.

The J gene is TRBJ2-1, the V gene TRBV4-2; 11 positions agree with TRBD2. The J segment lost 5 bases and the V segment lost 4 bases, leaving 7 bases of the junction unmatched. The CDR3 sequence is 16 residues long. Germline values: CDR1 LGHNA, CDR2 YNFKEQ. CDR3 sequence reads: CASSREGTSGHNEQFF. CDR3 sequence (DNA): TGTGCCAGCAGCCGAGAAGGGACTAGCGGACACAATGAGCAGTTCTTC.

The V call is TRBV7-2, the J call TRBJ1-5, with D possibly matching TRBD1 (5 bases). Germline values: CDR1 SGHTA, CDR2 FQGNSA. Trimming left V 2 bases short and J 6 bases short, with 8 bases between. This CDR3 is built from 13 residues. The CDR3 loop reads CASSLIQGQPQHF. CDR3 nucleotides: TGTGCCAGCAGCTTAATCCAGGGTCAGCCCCAGCATTTT.

The rearrangement links TRBV7-9 to TRBJ2-1; no firm D call. This CDR3 has 14 residues. The germline V and J ends were trimmed by 5 bases and 6 bases, with 14 bases remaining between them. Germline V gives CDR1 SEHNR, CDR2 FQNEAQ (reference sequence). The CDR3 sequence: CASSLTDLFNEQFF. CDR3 DNA: TGTGCCAGCAGCCTGACCGACCTTTTCAATGAGCAGTTCTTC.

The chain couples TRBV7-8 to TRBJ2-5; 9 bases agree with TRBD1. The CDR3 has 14 amino acids. Germline CDR1 is SGHVS and CDR2 is FQNEAQ. With V trimmed by 5 bases and J by 5 bases, 6 bases remained unmatched. As DNA, the CDR3 is TGTGCCAGCAGCCAAATTGGGACAGGGGAGACCCAGTACTTC. Residues: CASSQIGTGETQYF.